Below, 20 T cell receptor beta chains from the same sample are listed, as sequenced in a study of blood T cell repertoires in COVID-19. The method was immunoSEQ multiplex PCR; TCRdb's version includes in-frame clones alone and lacks a portion of them. The sample contains around 270,000 clones, 75% to 95% of which appear only once. The specimen was peripheral blood. These receptors all come from a person aged 18 to 35 with COVID-19, enrolled during active disease.

The chain joins TRBV29-1 to TRBJ2-7; perhaps TRBD1 as D (5 bases). With 6 bases removed from V and 1 base from J, the gap between germline ends came to 10 bases. Germline V CDR1 and CDR2: SQVTM, ANQGSEA. This CDR3 region has 12 residues. The CDR3 sequence is CSVLDTSYEQYF. The CDR3 bases are TGCAGCGTCCTGGACACATCCTACGAGCAGTACTTC.

The chain is built from TRBV5-4 and TRBJ2-3, with D possibly matching TRBD2 (6 bases). Germline CDR1 SGHNT, CDR2 YYREEE (reference sequence). Trimming stripped 3 bases from V and 0 bases from J, with 14 bases between. The CDR3 is 16 amino acids. In DNA, the CDR3 is TGTGCCAGCAGCTCCGCGGGCGGGGCTAGCACAGATACGCAGTATTTT. As protein: CASSSAGGASTDTQYF.

The rearrangement joins TRBV15 to TRBJ2-4; 11 bases align to TRBD2. The V gene's germline CDR1 is LNHNV and CDR2 YYDKDF (reference sequence). CDR3 size: 17 residues. The V segment lost 3 bases and the J segment 5 bases; nucleotides outside the gene matches: 9. The CDR3 DNA reads TGTGCCACCAGCAGGGACCTTAGCGGGAGGGCCCAAAACATTCAGTACTTC. This gives the protein CATSRDLSGRAQNIQYF.

The chain combines TRBV10-3 with TRBJ1-2; 7 positions agree with TRBD1. Germline CDR1 is ENHRY and CDR2 is SYGVKD. This CDR3 region has 13 residues. V lost 2 bases, J lost 4 bases, and 1 base stayed unmatched. DNA of the CDR3: TGTGCCATCAGTGAGGCAGGGGGCTATGGCTACACCTTC. This gives the protein CAISEAGGYGYTF.

The chain joins TRBV4-3 to TRBJ1-1; D is ambiguous. This CDR3 is 16 amino acids long. Germline V gene lookup returns CDR1 LGHNA and CDR2 YSLEER. The germline V and J ends were trimmed by 1 base and 0 bases, with 12 bases remaining between them. Written as DNA, the CDR3 is TGCGCCAGCAGCCAAGGCAGAGGGTCCATGAACACTGAAGCTTTCTTT. It translates to CASSQGRGSMNTEAFF.

The chain couples TRBV9 to TRBJ2-5; D is ambiguous. V gave up 2 bases and J gave up 5 bases, with 10 bases separating them. The CDR3 runs to 13 residues. Germline assignment: CDR1 SGDLS and CDR2 YYNGEE. The CDR3 loop is CASSVQTSETQYF. CDR3 nucleotides: TGTGCCAGCAGCGTTCAGACTTCCGAGACCCAGTACTTC.

This sequence joins TRBV7-9 and TRBJ2-3; 10 nucleotides align to TRBD1. Trimming cost V 3 bases and J 5 bases; bases outside gene matches: 11. This CDR3 contains 17 residues. Germline V gives CDR1 SEHNR, CDR2 FQNEAQ (reference sequence). The CDR3 reads CASSLAPGQGFVDTQYF. CDR3 sequence (DNA): TGTGCCAGCAGCTTGGCGCCGGGACAGGGGTTTGTAGATACGCAGTATTTT.

In the case of this clone: In the same sample, other DNA sequences code for this CDR3. CDR3 in amino acids: CASSIGSGRTYEQYF. DNA of the CDR3: TGTGCCAGTAGTATCGGTAGCGGGAGAACCTACGAGCAGTACTTC. The chain has TRBV19 and TRBJ2-7; 9 bases line up with TRBD2. CDR3 length: 15 amino acids. Trimming removed 3 bases from V and 2 bases from J; junction bases left unmatched: 5. CDR1 LNHDA and CDR2 SQIVND come from the germline V gene (reference sequence).

The V call is TRBV2, the J call TRBJ2-7; 8 nucleotides align to TRBD1. This CDR3 contains 14 residues. J gave up 7 bases and V 3 bases, and 8 bases lay outside the gene matches. The germline V gene encodes CDR1 SNHLY and CDR2 FYNNEI. The CDR3 region has the DNA TGTGCCAGCAGTGATTTGGTCGGGACAGGTGAGCAGTACTTC. Protein: CASSDLVGTGEQYF.

The chain has TRBV25-1 and TRBJ2-6, with 10 bases matching TRBD1. J was trimmed by 0 bases and V by 6 bases; bases with no gene match: 5. The CDR3 consists of 17 residues. From germline, CDR1 is MGHDK and CDR2 SYGVNS. The CDR3 DNA is TGTGCCAGCAGAGGGACAGGGGCAAACTCTGGGGCCAACGTCCTGACTTTC. Translating it yields CASRGTGANSGANVLTF.

V usage is TRBV6-5 and J usage is TRBJ1-2; 7 bases fit TRBD1. The CDR3 extends over 13 amino acids. Germline V gene data show CDR1 as MNHEY and CDR2 as SVGAGI. V was clipped by 6 bases and J by 4 bases; unmatched bases: 5. The CDR3 sequence is CASRYRGGYGYTF. The CDR3 DNA is TGTGCCAGCAGATACAGGGGAGGCTATGGCTACACCTTC.

V and J are TRBV10-1 and TRBJ2-3; no firm D call. Trimming removed 7 bases at V and 6 bases at J, with 14 bases between. Germline CDR1 reads WNHNN; CDR2 reads SYGVQD (reference sequence). The length of the CDR3 is 13 residues. Here the CDR3 reads CASTTKVGDTQYF. In DNA form, the CDR3 reads TGCGCCAGCACCACCAAGGTGGGCGATACGCAGTATTTT.

The rearrangement uses TRBV4-1 and TRBJ1-4; D unclear. The CDR3 extends over 14 amino acids. Trimming pared 4 bases from V and 0 bases from J, leaving 6 bases between. Per germline, CDR1 MGHRA and CDR2 YSYEKL. Here the CDR3 DNA reads TGCGCCAGCAGCCCCCTAGCAACTAATGAAAAACTGTTTTTT. Its translation is CASSPLATNEKLFF.

V and J are TRBV5-6 and TRBJ2-7, with 10 nucleotides matching TRBD1. The CDR3 has 15 amino acids. CDR1 and CDR2 from the germline V gene are SGHDT and YYEEEE. V shed 0 bases and J 4 bases; nucleotides not matched to a gene: 4. This CDR3 reads CASSLAGQGGYEQYF. Here the CDR3 DNA reads TGTGCCAGCAGCTTGGCTGGACAGGGGGGGTACGAGCAGTACTTC.

The chain recombines TRBV29-1 with TRBJ1-1; D is perhaps TRBD1 (5 bases). The V and J ends lost 6 bases and 4 bases respectively, with 15 bases between them. Per the germline V gene, CDR1 is SQVTM and CDR2 is ANQGSEA. The CDR3 runs 13 residues. Written as DNA, the CDR3 is TGCAGCGTCGGGGGTAAGCTCAGCACTGAAGCTTTCTTT. It is translated as CSVGGKLSTEAFF.

This chain joins TRBV5-8 and TRBJ1-5; maybe TRBD1 (5 bases). V lost 2 bases to trimming and J lost 3 bases, with 9 bases between them. This CDR3 has 14 residues. Germline values: CDR1 SGHTS, CDR2 YDEGEE. CDR3 DNA sequence: TGTGCCAGCAGCTTTCAGGGCTACAATCAGCCCCAGCATTTT. It codes for CASSFQGYNQPQHF.

The rearrangement uses TRBV6-5 and TRBJ1-1, with 7 bases fitting TRBD1. Looked up from germline, CDR1 is MNHEY and CDR2 is SVGAGI. Trimming at V came to 5 bases and at J to 10 bases, leaving 7 bases not matched to a gene. The CDR3 loop spans 12 amino acids. CDR3 in DNA: TGTGCCAGCAGTATGGGACAGCCGAGAGCTTTCTTT. Its translation: CASSMGQPRAFF.

The chain carries TRBV6-1 and TRBJ1-2, with no clear D. This CDR3 has 16 residues. Between the trimmed V and J ends, which lost 4 bases and 2 bases, there was a span of 17 bases. From germline, CDR1 is MNHNS and CDR2 SASEGT. CDR3 loop: CASSAVEVRRNYGYTF. CDR3 bases: TGTGCCAGCAGTGCCGTCGAAGTCAGGCGAAACTATGGCTACACCTTC.

The chain combines TRBV5-6 with TRBJ1-1, with D uncertain. Per the germline V gene, CDR1 is SGHDT and CDR2 is YYEEEE. There are 14 residues in the CDR3. The V end was cut by 0 bases, the J end by 2 bases, with 8 bases between. The CDR3 here is CASSLGDINTEAFF. In nucleotides, the CDR3 is TGTGCCAGCAGCTTGGGAGACATTAACACTGAAGCTTTCTTT.

The chain links TRBV21-1 to TRBJ2-3; the D call TRBD1 from the table was never checked on the DNA. TRBV21-1 is a pseudogene. The CDR3 is 16 residues long. The CDR3 region is CASSKARTGGDHTQYF. The CDR3 coding sequence is TGTGCCAGCAGCAAAGCTAGGACAGGGGGCGATCATACGCAGTATTTT.